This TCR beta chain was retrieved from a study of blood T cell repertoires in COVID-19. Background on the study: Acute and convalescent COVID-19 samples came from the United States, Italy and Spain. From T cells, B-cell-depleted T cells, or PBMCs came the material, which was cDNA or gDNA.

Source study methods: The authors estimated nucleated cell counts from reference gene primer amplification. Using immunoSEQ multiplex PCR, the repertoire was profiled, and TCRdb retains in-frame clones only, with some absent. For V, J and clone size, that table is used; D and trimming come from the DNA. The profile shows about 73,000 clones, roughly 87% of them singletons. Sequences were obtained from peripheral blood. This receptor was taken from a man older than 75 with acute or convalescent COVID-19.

The CDR3 loop reads CASSIGGRVNTEAFF. CDR3 nucleotide sequence: TGTGCCAGTAGTATTGGTGGCAGGGTGAACACTGAAGCTTTCTTT. The chain is built from TRBV19 and TRBJ1-1; tentative D call: TRBD1 (5 bases). The CDR3 length is 15 residues. Trimming took off 3 bases at V and 0 bases at J, with 11 bases between the two ends. Germline values: CDR1 LNHDA, CDR2 SQIVND (reference sequence). Combining the CDR3 with reference TRBV19 and TRBJ1-1 gives the whole variable domain DGGITQSPKYLFRKEGQNVTLSCEQNLNHDAMYWYRQDPGQGLRLIYYSQIVNDFQKGDIAEGYSVSREKKESFPLTVTSAQKNPTAFYLCASSIGGRVNTEAFFGQGTRLTVV.